The 2 T cell receptor beta chains reported below all come from one sample, sequenced in a study of technical replicates of blood from several donors. Data came from immunoSEQ multiplex PCR; TCRdb stores just in-frame clones and leaves some out. This sample has under 100,000 clones; around 94% occur once, and the top ten carry around 0.25%. Specimen: T cells isolated from PBMCs. Every receptor here comes from a human donor in good health.

This clone came up a few times. The CDR3 reads CASSLSQGRDYEQYF. The CDR3, as DNA: TGCGCCAGCAGCCTCTCGCAGGGGAGAGACTACGAGCAGTACTTC. The gene calls are TRBV5-1 and TRBJ2-7; tentatively, D is TRBD1 (6 bases). Germline V lookup: CDR1 SGHRS, CDR2 YFSETQ. This CDR3 is built from 15 residues. The V and J ends lost 4 bases and 3 bases respectively, with 17 bases between them. The full variable domain, with the rest looked up from reference TRBV5-1 and TRBJ2-7, is KAGVTQTPRYLIKTRGQQVTLSCSPISGHRSVSWYQQTPGQGLQFLFEYFSETQRNKGNFPGRFSGRQFSNSRSEMNVSTLELGDSALYLCASSLSQGRDYEQYFGPGTRLTVT.

This chain links TRBV13 with TRBJ1-2, with D unresolved. Trimming cost V 1 base and J 1 base, with 10 bases left between them. Germline CDR1 PRHDT, CDR2 FYEKMQ (reference sequence). The CDR3 is made up of 15 amino acids. CDR3 amino acids: CASSLVREDNYGYTF. Here the CDR3 DNA reads TGTGCCAGCAGCTTAGTTCGCGAGGATAACTATGGCTACACCTTC.